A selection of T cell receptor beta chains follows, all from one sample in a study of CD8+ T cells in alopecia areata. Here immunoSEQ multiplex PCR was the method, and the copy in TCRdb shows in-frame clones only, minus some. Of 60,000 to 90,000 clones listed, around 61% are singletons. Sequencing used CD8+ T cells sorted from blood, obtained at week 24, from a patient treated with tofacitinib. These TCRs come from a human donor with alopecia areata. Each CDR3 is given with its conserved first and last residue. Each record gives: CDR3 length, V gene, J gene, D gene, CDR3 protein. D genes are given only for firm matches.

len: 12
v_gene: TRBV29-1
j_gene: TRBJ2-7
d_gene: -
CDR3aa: CSVSQVGDEQYF

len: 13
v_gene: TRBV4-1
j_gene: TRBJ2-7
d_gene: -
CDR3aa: CASSEGQHYEQYF

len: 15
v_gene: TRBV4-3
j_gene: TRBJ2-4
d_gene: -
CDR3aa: CASSQDSAGRFVQYF

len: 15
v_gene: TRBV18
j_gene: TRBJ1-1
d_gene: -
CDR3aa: CASSPPGGENTEAFF

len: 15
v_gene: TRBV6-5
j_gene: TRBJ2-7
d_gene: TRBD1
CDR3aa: CASSGPTGPGNEQYF

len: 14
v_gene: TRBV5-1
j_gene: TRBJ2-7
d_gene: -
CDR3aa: CASSLGQASYEQYF

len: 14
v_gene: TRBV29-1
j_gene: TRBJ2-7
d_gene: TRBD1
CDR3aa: CSVAPTGGLREQYF

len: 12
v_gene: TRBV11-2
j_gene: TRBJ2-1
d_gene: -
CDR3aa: CASSLSLNEQFF

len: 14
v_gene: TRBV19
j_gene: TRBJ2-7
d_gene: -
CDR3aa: CASSITESSYEQYF

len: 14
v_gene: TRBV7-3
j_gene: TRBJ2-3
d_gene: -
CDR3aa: CASSLRGGPDTQYF